Below are 20 T cell receptor beta chains sequenced from a single sample in a study of neoadjuvant anti-PD-1 for oral cavity cancer. TCRdb keeps only in-frame clones here, not all; method: immunoSEQ multiplex PCR. The table shows 80,000 to 95,000 clones, with about four fifths occurring only once. The sample consisted of PBMCs, taken before nivolumab (anti-PD-1) treatment. The receptors were gathered from a person aged 35 to 85 with oral cavity squamous cell carcinoma.

The DNA of the CDR3 is TGTGCCAGCAGGATGGGGCAGGGGTCGCGGGAGCAGTACTTC. This codes for CASRMGQGSREQYF. The chain couples TRBV6-5 to TRBJ2-7; D perhaps matches TRBD1 (6 bases). The CDR3 is made up of 14 amino acids. The V and J ends lost 6 bases and 7 bases respectively, with 19 bases between them. Looked up from germline, CDR1 is MNHEY and CDR2 is SVGAGI.

The V and J genes are TRBV11-3 and TRBJ2-1; 8 nucleotides agree with TRBD1. The CDR3 covers 13 residues. With 5 bases clipped from V and 8 bases from J, the junction kept 5 bases outside the gene matches. Germline V CDR1 and CDR2: SGHNT, YENEEA. The CDR3 protein is CASSAQGAHEQFF. DNA of the CDR3: TGTGCCAGCAGCGCGCAGGGGGCACATGAGCAGTTCTTC.

This chain uses TRBV9 with TRBJ2-2; D is unclear. Trimming pared 0 bases from V and 8 bases from J, leaving 8 bases between. This CDR3 region has 13 residues. Germline V gives CDR1 SGDLS, CDR2 YYNGEE. The CDR3 region has the DNA TGTGCCAGCAGCGTAGAAGGGATAGGGGAGCTGTTTTTT. Translating it yields CASSVEGIGELFF.

This clone was seen only once. V and J are TRBV15 and TRBJ1-5; D ambiguous. This CDR3 contains 17 residues. Between the trimmed V and J ends, which lost 3 bases and 7 bases, there was a span of 22 bases. CDR1 LNHNV and CDR2 YYDKDF come from the germline V gene (reference sequence). CDR3 protein: CATSSTLKAYAEQPQHF. CDR3 nucleotide sequence: TGTGCCACCAGCAGTACCCTAAAGGCGTACGCGGAACAGCCCCAGCATTTT. Complete variable domain (other parts from reference TRBV15 and TRBJ1-5): DAMVIQNPRYQVTQFGKPVTLSCSQTLNHNVMYWYQQKSSQAPKLLFHYYDKDFNNEADTPDNFQSRRPNTSFCFLDIRSPGLGDTAMYLCATSSTLKAYAEQPQHFGDGTRLSIL.

DNA of the CDR3: TGTGCCAGCAGCTTGCGGAGCGGGAGTGGAGAGCAGTACTTC. Protein sequence: CASSLRSGSGEQYF. This chain uses TRBV5-4 with TRBJ2-7; 8 nucleotides line up with TRBD2. Germline V lookup: CDR1 SGHNT, CDR2 YYREEE (reference sequence). J lost 7 bases, V lost 1 base, and 7 bases had no gene match. The CDR3 length is 14 residues.

Worth noting for this clone: This specimen includes other DNA sequences encoding the same CDR3. The chain carries TRBV7-9 and TRBJ1-1; D is undetermined. Germline CDR1 reads SEHNR; CDR2 reads FQNEAQ (reference sequence). V was trimmed by 0 bases and J by 0 bases, leaving 5 bases between them. The CDR3 extends over 14 amino acids. The CDR3 DNA is TGTGCCAGCAGCTTAGCAGGGTTGAACACTGAAGCTTTCTTT. Amino acids: CASSLAGLNTEAFF.

The gene calls are TRBV7-9 and TRBJ1-1; D gene uncertain. V was clipped by 3 bases and J by 8 bases, with 13 bases between them. In germline, CDR1 is SEHNR, CDR2 FQNEAQ (reference sequence). CDR3 length equals 13 residues. Here the CDR3 DNA reads TGTGCCAGCAGCTTGGAGGGCGCGACCGAAGCTTTCTTT. It encodes CASSLEGATEAFF. The variable domain in full, completed from reference TRBV7-9 and TRBJ1-1, reads DTGVSQNPRHKITKRGQNVTFRCDPISEHNRLYWYRQTLGQGPEFLTYFQNEAQLEKSRLLSDRFSAERPKGSFSTLEIQRTEQGDSAMYLCASSLEGATEAFFGQGTRLTVV.

This clone was picked up one time. This chain links TRBV20-1 with TRBJ1-1; D ambiguous. Germline CDR1 reads DFQATT; CDR2 reads SNEGSKA (reference sequence). The ends were cut back, 5 bases at V and 10 bases at J, with 11 bases in the middle. The CDR3 spans 10 residues. The CDR3 here is CSAGAFGAFF. CDR3 in DNA: TGCAGTGCTGGCGCCTTCGGAGCTTTCTTT.

The CDR3 DNA follows: TGTGCCTGGAGTGTACTAGCGGGAGGGGCAGATACGCAGTATTTT. Its translation: CAWSVLAGGADTQYF. The V gene is TRBV30, the J gene TRBJ2-3, with 13 bases that match TRBD2. In germline, CDR1 is GTSNPN, CDR2 SVGIG (reference sequence). V was clipped by 0 bases and J by 4 bases; unmatched bases: 1. The CDR3 loop spans 15 amino acids. Using reference TRBV30 and TRBJ2-3 for the parts outside the CDR3, the full variable domain is SQTIHQWPATLVQPVGSPLSLECTVEGTSNPNLYWYRQAAGRGLQLLFYSVGIGQISSEVPQNLSASRPQDRQFILSSKKLLLSDSGFYLCAWSVLAGGADTQYFGPGTRLTVL.

The rearrangement links TRBV7-6 to TRBJ2-4; perhaps TRBD2 as D (6 bases). This CDR3 region has 14 residues. Trimming cost V 0 bases and J 6 bases, with 9 bases left between them. Germline-derived CDR1 and CDR2 are SGHVS and FNYEAQ. The CDR3 protein is CASSLALEGNIQYF. The CDR3 nucleotides read TGTGCCAGCAGCTTAGCGCTGGAGGGAAACATTCAGTACTTC.

V is TRBV10-3 and J is TRBJ2-3; the match to TRBD2 covers 10 bases. The germline CDR1 and CDR2 sequences are ENHRY and SYGVKD. The CDR3 has 15 amino acids. J was trimmed by 3 bases and V by 3 bases; bases with no gene match: 3. CDR3 protein: CAISDPAGGTDTQYF. The CDR3 nucleotides are TGTGCCATCAGTGACCCAGCGGGAGGGACAGATACGCAGTATTTT.

This clone was recorded a few times. This chain uses TRBV2 with TRBJ2-1; 7 nucleotides match TRBD1. Germline V gives CDR1 SNHLY, CDR2 FYNNEI. This CDR3 region has 13 residues. The V gene end was trimmed by 6 bases and the J gene end by 6 bases; junction bases not matched to a gene: 5. This CDR3 reads CASRGDRVNEQFF. For the CDR3, the DNA is TGTGCCAGCAGAGGAGACAGGGTCAATGAGCAGTTCTTC.

The chain combines TRBV27 with TRBJ2-7; 7 nucleotides agree with TRBD1. V gave up 6 bases and J gave up 3 bases; unmatched junction bases: 8. Germline V gene sequence: CDR1 MNHEY, CDR2 SMNVEV (reference sequence). This CDR3 has 14 residues. In nucleotides, the CDR3 is TGTGCCAGCAGCCCACAGGGGACCAGCTACGAGCAGTACTTC. Amino acid sequence: CASSPQGTSYEQYF.

The J gene is TRBJ2-6, the V gene TRBV5-5; D call uncertain. The V end lost 4 bases, the J end lost 1 base, and 9 bases lay between the germline ends. The CDR3 runs to 15 residues. The germline gives CDR1 SGHKS, CDR2 YYEKEE (reference sequence). CDR3 DNA sequence: TGTGCCAGCAGCCCCGAGGCTTCTGGGGCCAACGTCCTGACTTTC. It is translated as CASSPEASGANVLTF. Supplemented by reference TRBV5-5 and TRBJ2-6, the full variable domain reads DAGVTQSPTHLIKTRGQQVTLRCSPISGHKSVSWYQQVLGQGPQFIFQYYEKEERGRGNFPDRFSARQFPNYSSELNVNALLLGDSALYLCASSPEASGANVLTFGAGSRLTVL.

The chain carries TRBV11-3 and TRBJ2-2; a possible D gene is TRBD1 (6 bases). Germline values: CDR1 SGHNT, CDR2 YENEEA. The V and J ends lost 4 bases and 2 bases respectively, with 20 bases between them. This CDR3 contains 18 residues. In DNA form, the CDR3 reads TGTGCCAGCAGCTCGTACCACCTCGGACAGAGAAACACCGGGGAGCTGTTTTTT. Its translation is CASSSYHLGQRNTGELFF.

The J gene is TRBJ2-5, the V gene TRBV6-5, with 10 bases matching TRBD2. CDR3 length: 15 amino acids. V lost 6 bases to trimming and J lost 7 bases; unmatched junction nucleotides: 11. CDR1 and CDR2 from the germline V gene are MNHEY and SVGAGI. The CDR3 here is CASRPPGVAGGTQYF. CDR3 in DNA: TGTGCCAGCAGACCCCCCGGGGTAGCGGGAGGGACCCAGTACTTC.

The chain is built from TRBV28 and TRBJ2-5, with 9 bases aligning to TRBD2. Germline lookup yields CDR1 MDHEN and CDR2 SYDVKM. CDR3 length: 15 residues. Unmatched junction bases numbered 1, after V lost 1 base and J lost 1 base. The CDR3 loop reads CASSLFSGSQETQYF. The DNA for the CDR3 is TGTGCCAGCAGTTTATTTAGCGGGAGCCAAGAGACCCAGTACTTC. The variable domain in full, completed from reference TRBV28 and TRBJ2-5, reads DVKVTQSSRYLVKRTGEKVFLECVQDMDHENMFWYRQDPGLGLRLIYFSYDVKMKEKGDIPEGYSVSREKKERFSLILESASTNQTSMYLCASSLFSGSQETQYFGPGTRLLVL.

The genes are TRBV2 and TRBJ1-2, with TRBD1 matching over 8 bases. Germline V lookup: CDR1 SNHLY, CDR2 FYNNEI. CDR3 length: 14 residues. J was trimmed by 2 bases and V by 6 bases; bases with no gene match: 5. The CDR3 bases are TGTGCCAGCAGCCGGACAGGGAACAACTATGGCTACACCTTC. It codes for CASSRTGNNYGYTF.

The chain employs TRBV30 and TRBJ1-5, with a tentative D call TRBD1 (5 bases). V lost 0 bases to trimming and J lost 3 bases, with 6 bases between them. The CDR3 contains 13 residues. Germline V lookup: CDR1 GTSNPN, CDR2 SVGIG (reference sequence). CDR3 coding DNA: TGTGCCTGGAGTGTACAGGCCAATCAGCCCCAGCATTTT. Its protein product is CAWSVQANQPQHF.

The chain uses TRBV19 and TRBJ1-5; 7 positions match TRBD1. This CDR3 is built from 13 residues. Germline assignment: CDR1 LNHDA and CDR2 SQIVND (reference sequence). After removal of 7 bases from V and 7 bases from J, the junction contained 7 bases not matched to a gene. The CDR3 region has the DNA TGTGCCAGTAAGGGGGCAGGGCAACAGCCCCAGCATTTT. It is translated as CASKGAGQQPQHF.